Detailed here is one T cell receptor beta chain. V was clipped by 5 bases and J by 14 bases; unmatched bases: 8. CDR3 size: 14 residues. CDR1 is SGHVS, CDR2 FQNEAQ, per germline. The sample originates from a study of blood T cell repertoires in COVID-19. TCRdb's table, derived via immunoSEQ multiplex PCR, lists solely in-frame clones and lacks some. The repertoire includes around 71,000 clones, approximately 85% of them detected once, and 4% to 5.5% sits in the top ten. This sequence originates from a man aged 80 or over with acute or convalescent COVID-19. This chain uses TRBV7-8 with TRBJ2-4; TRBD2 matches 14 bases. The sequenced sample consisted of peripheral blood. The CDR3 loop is CASSTIPGLAGEYF. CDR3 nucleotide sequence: TGTGCCAGCAGCACAATACCGGGACTAGCGGGAGAGTACTTC.